Listed here are 19 T cell receptor beta chains from one sample, sequenced in a study of OX40 agonist ivuxolimab in advanced cancers. Here immunoSEQ multiplex PCR was the method, and the copy in TCRdb shows in-frame clones only, minus some. Here the sample spans about 37,000 clones, 85% to 90% being singletons. The specimen was CD4+ or CD8+ T cells sorted from blood, collected in a trial of the OX40 agonist ivuxolimab. Every receptor here comes from an adult with an advanced solid tumor such as melanoma, head and neck, liver or kidney cancer.

This clone was detected only a few times. This chain connects TRBV4-1 to TRBJ1-6, with D possibly matching TRBD1 (5 bases). This CDR3 comprises 15 residues. Germline V gene data show CDR1 as MGHRA and CDR2 as YSYEKL. Deletions cut 3 bases from V and 7 bases from J, with 13 bases between. This chain's CDR3 is CASSQGREINSPLHF. CDR3 nucleotide sequence: TGCGCCAGCAGCCAGGGCAGGGAGATCAATTCACCCCTCCACTTT.

The chain has TRBV19 and TRBJ2-6; no clear D gene. Trimming removed 7 bases at V and 0 bases at J, with 10 bases between. CDR1 and CDR2 (germline): LNHDA, SQIVND (reference sequence). The CDR3 is 15 amino acids. CDR3 region: CASNPVTSGANVLTF. The CDR3 nucleotides read TGTGCCAGTAACCCCGTTACCTCTGGGGCCAACGTCCTGACTTTC.

This chain uses TRBV5-1 with TRBJ2-1; no definite D call. The CDR3 consists of 14 residues. Germline V gives CDR1 SGHRS, CDR2 YFSETQ. V was shortened by 0 bases and J by 2 bases, with 6 bases between the two germline ends. The CDR3 is CASSLASAYNEQFF. CDR3 bases: TGCGCCAGCAGCTTGGCCAGCGCCTACAATGAGCAGTTCTTC.

The rearrangement joins TRBV10-1 to TRBJ2-2; TRBD1 aligns across 8 bases. This CDR3 spans 16 amino acids. The germline gives CDR1 WNHNN, CDR2 SYGVQD (reference sequence). V was pared by 6 bases and J by 5 bases, with 11 bases of the junction left unmatched. In DNA form, the CDR3 reads TGCGCCAGCAGATATACCCAGGGGGCGAGGACCGGGGAGCTGTTTTTT. It codes for CASRYTQGARTGELFF.

This clone occurred a few times. The gene calls are TRBV6-5 and TRBJ1-5, with D perhaps matching TRBD1 (5 bases). Germline V CDR1 and CDR2: MNHEY, SVGAGI. CDR3 size: 13 residues. V was trimmed by 6 bases and J by 3 bases, leaving 9 bases between them. CDR3 nucleotide sequence: TGTGCCAGCAGCCCGGACAACAATCAGCCCCAGCATTTT. This translates into CASSPDNNQPQHF.

The chain uses TRBV19 and TRBJ1-1, with 9 bases fitting TRBD1. Per the germline V gene, CDR1 is LNHDA and CDR2 is SQIVND (reference sequence). V lost 4 bases, J lost 0 bases, and 6 bases stayed unmatched. There are 16 residues in the CDR3. Here the CDR3 DNA reads TGTGCCAGTAGTACTGGGACAGGGTCGTTGAACACTGAAGCTTTCTTT. Translation gives CASSTGTGSLNTEAFF.

Of note for this clone: The identical CDR3 is also encoded by other nucleotide sequences in the sample. CDR3 DNA: TGTGCCAGCAGTGAAGGGAACACTGAAGCTTTCTTT. It is translated as CASSEGNTEAFF. The rearrangement uses TRBV2 and TRBJ1-1; D remains ambiguous. Germline CDR1 and CDR2: SNHLY and FYNNEI. V dropped 1 base and J dropped 1 base, with 1 base sitting between them. This CDR3 has 12 residues.

This clone appeared a single time. This chain links TRBV5-1 with TRBJ2-1, with 12 bases fitting TRBD2. Germline trimming cut 2 bases from V and 7 bases from J; bases unmatched to any gene: 7. Germline CDR1 SGHRS, CDR2 YFSETQ. The CDR3 length is 16 residues. The CDR3 sequence: CASSFGFLAGGNEQFF. The CDR3 bases are TGCGCCAGCAGCTTCGGGTTCCTAGCGGGAGGGAATGAGCAGTTCTTC. The whole variable domain, remainder taken from reference TRBV5-1 and TRBJ2-1, is KAGVTQTPRYLIKTRGQQVTLSCSPISGHRSVSWYQQTPGQGLQFLFEYFSETQRNKGNFPGRFSGRQFSNSRSEMNVSTLELGDSALYLCASSFGFLAGGNEQFFGPGTRLTVL.

The chain carries TRBV6-5 and TRBJ2-2; weak D call: TRBD2 (6 bases). Trimming removed 6 bases at V and 6 bases at J, with 14 bases between. Germline CDR1 reads MNHEY; CDR2 reads SVGAGI. The CDR3 contains 14 residues. Written as DNA, the CDR3 is TGTGCCAGCAGACCCGACTGGGGGGCCGGGGAGCTGTTTTTT. The encoded protein is CASRPDWGAGELFF.

V and J are TRBV14 and TRBJ1-3, with a possible D match to TRBD1 (5 bases). The CDR3 has 15 amino acids. V was cut by 1 base and J by 4 bases, with 11 bases left in between. Germline lookup yields CDR1 SGHDN and CDR2 FVKESK. In DNA form, the CDR3 reads TGTGCCAGCAGCCAAGGACAGTCCTACGGAAACACCATATATTTT. Translated: CASSQGQSYGNTIYF.

Only a few counts were recorded for this clone. The genes are TRBV28 and TRBJ2-7; tentatively, D is TRBD1 (5 bases). There are 14 residues in the CDR3. The germline V and J ends were trimmed by 2 bases and 5 bases, with 13 bases remaining between them. CDR1 and CDR2 from the germline V gene are MDHEN and SYDVKM. CDR3 loop: CASSLPQGYHEQYF. CDR3 bases: TGTGCCAGCAGTTTACCGCAGGGATACCACGAGCAGTACTTC.

V and J are TRBV2 and TRBJ1-6; the match to TRBD1 covers 9 bases. Losses at the gene ends were 2 bases for V and 9 bases for J; bases not matched to a gene: 8. Germline CDR1 SNHLY, CDR2 FYNNEI. CDR3 length: 16 amino acids. In DNA form, the CDR3 reads TGTGCCAGCAGTGAACGGGAGACAGGGGGGGGTTCACCCCTCCACTTT. It yields the protein CASSERETGGGSPLHF.

The chain is built from TRBV6-5 and TRBJ2-7; TRBD1 agrees at 10 bases. Germline trimming cut 4 bases from V and 4 bases from J; bases unmatched to any gene: 4. This CDR3 spans 14 amino acids. CDR1 is MNHEY and CDR2 is SVGAGI in the germline V gene. The CDR3 is CASSFGQGGYEQYF. The CDR3 nucleotides are TGTGCCAGCAGTTTCGGACAGGGGGGTTACGAGCAGTACTTC.

V gene TRBV4-1 combines with J gene TRBJ1-4, with D possibly being TRBD1 (5 bases). Germline assignment: CDR1 MGHRA and CDR2 YSYEKL. The ends were cut back, 4 bases at V and 2 bases at J, with 20 bases in the middle. This CDR3 region has 18 residues. The CDR3 is CASSLRAGAGITNEKLFF. In DNA, the CDR3 is TGCGCCAGCAGCCTCCGGGCTGGGGCTGGGATCACTAATGAAAAACTGTTTTTT.

The gene calls are TRBV5-1 and TRBJ2-2, with D unclear. The germline V and J ends were trimmed by 1 base and 2 bases, with 15 bases remaining between them. CDR3 size: 17 residues. Germline V gene lookup returns CDR1 SGHRS and CDR2 YFSETQ. Written as DNA, the CDR3 is TGCGCCAGCAGCTTGTTCCCCGCGGATACTAACACCGGGGAGCTGTTTTTT. Translation: CASSLFPADTNTGELFF.

The chain is built from TRBV18 and TRBJ2-1; a weak D match, TRBD1 (5 bases). V shed 0 bases and J shed 8 bases, with 11 bases lying between them. The length of the CDR3 is 14 residues. The germline V gene has CDR1 KGHSH and CDR2 LQKENI. CDR3 region: CASSPPVQGHEQFF. DNA for the CDR3: TGTGCCAGCTCACCACCGGTTCAGGGCCATGAGCAGTTCTTC.

A single count supports this clone. V is TRBV30 and J is TRBJ1-5; D is possibly TRBD1 (5 bases). Trimming cost V 0 bases and J 6 bases, with 9 bases left between them. Germline assignment: CDR1 GTSNPN and CDR2 SVGIG (reference sequence). The length of the CDR3 is 13 residues. The CDR3 loop reads CAWSVRGAQPQHF. DNA for the CDR3: TGTGCCTGGAGTGTACGAGGGGCTCAGCCCCAGCATTTT.

Remarks on this clone: The junction differs from germline at one of its ends, possibly a read error. V and J are TRBV20-1 and TRBJ1-2; D gene ambiguous. Germline lookup yields CDR1 DFQATT and CDR2 SNEGSKA (reference sequence). The CDR3 covers 11 residues. The CDR3 DNA sequence: TGCAGTGCTAGTTCAGCGTACGGCTACGCCTTC. This gives the protein CSASSAYGYAF.

This rearrangement joins TRBV7-6 to TRBJ2-1; 7 nucleotides match TRBD2. This CDR3 has 17 residues. Per germline, CDR1 SGHVS and CDR2 FNYEAQ. V lost 3 bases, J lost 8 bases, and 16 bases stayed unmatched. The CDR3 DNA is TGTGCCAGCAGCTTCAACCTCGGACTAGTTTCGTCGGATGAGCAGTTCTTC. Residues: CASSFNLGLVSSDEQFF. The variable domain in full, with the rest retrieved from reference TRBV7-6 and TRBJ2-1, is GAGVSQSPRYKVTKRGQDVALRCDPISGHVSLYWYRQALGQGPEFLTYFNYEAQQDKSGLPNDRFSAERPEGSISTLTIQRTEQRDSAMYRCASSFNLGLVSSDEQFFGPGTRLTVL.